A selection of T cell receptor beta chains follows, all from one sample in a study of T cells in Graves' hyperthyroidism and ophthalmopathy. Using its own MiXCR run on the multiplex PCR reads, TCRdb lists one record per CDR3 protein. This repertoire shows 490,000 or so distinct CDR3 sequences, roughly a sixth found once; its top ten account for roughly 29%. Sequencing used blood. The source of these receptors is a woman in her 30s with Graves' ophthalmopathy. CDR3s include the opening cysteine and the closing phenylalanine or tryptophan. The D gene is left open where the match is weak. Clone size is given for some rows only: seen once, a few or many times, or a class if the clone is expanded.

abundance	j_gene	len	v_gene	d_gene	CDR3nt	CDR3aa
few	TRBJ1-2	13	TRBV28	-	TGTGCCAGCACCCCTGGGAGGATTTATGGCTACACCTTC	CASTPGRIYGYTF
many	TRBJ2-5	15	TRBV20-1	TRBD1	TGCAGTGCTAGAGATCAACAGGGGGCAGGGGAGACCCAGTACTTC	CSARDQQGAGETQYF
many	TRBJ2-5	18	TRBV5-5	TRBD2	TGTGCCAGCAGCTTGGGCTGGCTAGCGGAACCAAGGAAAGAGACCCAGTACTTC	CASSLGWLAEPRKETQYF
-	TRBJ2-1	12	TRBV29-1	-	TGCAGCGTTGAGGCCTTCTGGAATGAGCAGTTCTTC	CSVEAFWNEQFF
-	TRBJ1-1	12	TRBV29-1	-	TGCAGCGTTGAACGGATGAACACTGAAGCTTTCTTT	CSVERMNTEAFF
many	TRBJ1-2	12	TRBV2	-	TGTGCCAGCAGGGGACACCTCTATGGCTACACCTTC	CASRGHLYGYTF
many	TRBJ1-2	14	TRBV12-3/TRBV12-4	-	TGTGCCAGCAGGAAAACAGGGAAAGAGAATGGCTACACCTTC	CASRKTGKENGYTF
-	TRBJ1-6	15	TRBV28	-	TGTGCCAGCACCCTCGGGTGGTGGGGAAATTCACCCCTCCACTTT	CASTLGWWGNSPLHF
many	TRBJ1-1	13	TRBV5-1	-	TGCGCCAGCAAGGAGCCCGCGGGAACTGAAGCTTTCTTT	CASKEPAGTEAFF
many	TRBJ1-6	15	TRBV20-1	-	TGCAGTGCTAGAGGAGGAGGAACATTCAATTCACCCCTCCACTTT	CSARGGGTFNSPLHF
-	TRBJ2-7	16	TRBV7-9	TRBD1	TGTGCCAGCAGCTTAGCTGGGGGACAGTTACCCTACGAGCAGTACTTC	CASSLAGGQLPYEQYF
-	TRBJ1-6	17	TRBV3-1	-	TGTGCCAGCAGCCGAACAGGGCTGAGTACGAGTAGTTCACCCCTCCACTTT	CASSRTGLSTSSSPLHF
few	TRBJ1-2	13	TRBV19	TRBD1	TGTGCCAGTAGTGAAGGGGGCGCGAATGGCTACACCTTC	CASSEGGANGYTF
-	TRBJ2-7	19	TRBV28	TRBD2	TGTGCCAGCAGTTCCTACCGCGCGGGACTAGCGGGAGCCCCCTACGAGCAGTACTTC	CASSSYRAGLAGAPYEQYF
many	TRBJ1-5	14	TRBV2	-	TGTGCCAGCAGTCTCAGCCGACTGAATCAGCCCCAGCATTTT	CASSLSRLNQPQHF
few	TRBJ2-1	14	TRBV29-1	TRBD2	TGCAGCGCCCGACTAGCGGGTTCCTACAATGAGCAGTTCTTC	CSARLAGSYNEQFF
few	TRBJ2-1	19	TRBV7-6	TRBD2	TGTGCCAGCAGCCGATTCCCGGGACTAGCGGGAGGGACCTACAATGAGCAGTTCTTC	CASSRFPGLAGGTYNEQFF
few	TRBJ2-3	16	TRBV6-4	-	TGTGCCAGCAGTGACTCGAAGGGATCGGGCACAGATACGCAGTATTTT	CASSDSKGSGTDTQYF
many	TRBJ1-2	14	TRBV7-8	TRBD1	TGTGCCAGCAGCCCAAGGGGACAGCGCTATGGCTACACCTTC	CASSPRGQRYGYTF
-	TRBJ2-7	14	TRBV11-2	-	TGTGCCAGCAGCTACGGAATGGGCTCCTACGAGCAGTACTTC	CASSYGMGSYEQYF
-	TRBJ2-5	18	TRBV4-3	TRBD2	TGCGCCAGCAGCCAAGATAAGGGGACTAGCGGTTACCAAGAGACCCAGTACTTC	CASSQDKGTSGYQETQYF
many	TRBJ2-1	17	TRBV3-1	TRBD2	TGTGCCAGCAGCCAGCCCATACTAGCGGGAGGTTATAATGAGCAGTTCTTC	CASSQPILAGGYNEQFF
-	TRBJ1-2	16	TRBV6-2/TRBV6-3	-	TGTGCCAGCAGCCTCCTTGACAGGAGCCCCAACTATGGCTACACCTTC	CASSLLDRSPNYGYTF
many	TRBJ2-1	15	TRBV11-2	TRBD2	TGTGCCAGCAGCTTAGCGGGAGGGCCGCGGAATGAGCAGTTCTTC	CASSLAGGPRNEQFF
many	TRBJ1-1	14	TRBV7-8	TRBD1	TGTGCCAGCAGCTTAGTACAGGGGGGGACTGAAGCTTTCTTT	CASSLVQGGTEAFF
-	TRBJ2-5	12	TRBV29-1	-	TGCAGCTCCGGGGGCGGAGACGAGACCCAGTACTTC	CSSGGGDETQYF
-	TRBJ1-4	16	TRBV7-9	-	TGTGCCAGCAGCGGAACTAGAGGCGGAGGTAATGAAAAACTGTTTTTT	CASSGTRGGGNEKLFF
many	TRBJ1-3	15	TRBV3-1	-	TGTGCCAGCAGCCAAGGGACGGCGGCTCCAAACACCATATATTTT	CASSQGTAAPNTIYF
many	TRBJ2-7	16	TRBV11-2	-	TGTGCCAGCAGCTTAGATCGCATGGCAAGTGTTGGCGAGCAGTACTTC	CASSLDRMASVGEQYF
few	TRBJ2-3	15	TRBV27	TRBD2	TGTGCCAGTGGGAGAGTAGCGGGAACCTTTGAAACGCAGTATTTT	CASGRVAGTFETQYF
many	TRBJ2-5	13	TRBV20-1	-	TGCAGTGCCCGGACTGCTAGGGTAGAGACCCAGTACTTC	CSARTARVETQYF
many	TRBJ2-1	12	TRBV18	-	TGTGCCAGCAGTCCCCCAGGCAATGAGCAGTTCTTC	CASSPPGNEQFF
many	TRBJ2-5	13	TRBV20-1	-	TGCAGTGCTAGAGATATACCCTCCGGGACCCAGTACTTC	CSARDIPSGTQYF